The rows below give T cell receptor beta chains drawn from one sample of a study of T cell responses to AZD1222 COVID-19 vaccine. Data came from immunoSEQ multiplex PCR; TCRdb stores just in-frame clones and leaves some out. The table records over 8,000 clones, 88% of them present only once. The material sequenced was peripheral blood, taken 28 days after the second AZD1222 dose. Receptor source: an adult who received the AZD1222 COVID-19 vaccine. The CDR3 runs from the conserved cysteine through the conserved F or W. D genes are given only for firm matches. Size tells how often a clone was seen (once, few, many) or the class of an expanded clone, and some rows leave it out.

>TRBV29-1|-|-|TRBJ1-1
CSVGRGEGTEAFF
TGCAGCGTTGGGAGGGGAGAGGGCACTGAAGCTTTCTTT
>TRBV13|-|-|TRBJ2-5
CASSFPTETQYF
TGTGCCAGCAGCTTCCCCACGGAGACCCAGTACTTC
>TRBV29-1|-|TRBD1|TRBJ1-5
CSVGQGGHNQPQHF
TGCAGCGTGGGACAGGGAGGACACAATCAGCCCCAGCATTTT
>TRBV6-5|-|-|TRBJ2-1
CASSYGFVRSYNEQFF
TGTGCCAGCAGTTATGGGTTTGTCCGCTCCTACAATGAGCAGTTCTTC
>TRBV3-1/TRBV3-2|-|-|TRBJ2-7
CASSIRTGPYEQYF
TGTGCCAGCAGCATCCGGACCGGACCCTACGAGCAGTACTTC
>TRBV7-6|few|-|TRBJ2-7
CASSPSGGVTYEQYF
TGTGCCAGCAGCCCTTCTGGGGGAGTAACCTACGAGCAGTACTTC
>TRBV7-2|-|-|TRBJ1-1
CASSPQGRGGNTEAFF
TGTGCCAGCAGCCCCCAAGGGAGGGGTGGGAACACTGAAGCTTTCTTT
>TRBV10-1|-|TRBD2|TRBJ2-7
CASSESGLEDDEQYF
TGCGCCAGCAGTGAGTCGGGACTAGAGGATGACGAGCAGTACTTC
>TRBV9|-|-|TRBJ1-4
CASSVSGQAYEKLFF
TGTGCCAGCAGCGTATCCGGGCAGGCGTATGAAAAACTGTTTTTT
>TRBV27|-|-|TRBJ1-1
CASSLLGILNTEAFF
TGTGCCAGCAGTTTATTGGGGATACTGAACACTGAAGCTTTCTTT
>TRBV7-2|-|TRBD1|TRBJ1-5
CASSPQGFNQPQHF
TGTGCCAGCAGCCCACAGGGGTTCAATCAGCCCCAGCATTTT
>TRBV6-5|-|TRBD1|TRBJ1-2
CASGHTMDRGSGYTF
TGTGCCAGCGGACATACAATGGACAGGGGTTCTGGCTACACCTTC
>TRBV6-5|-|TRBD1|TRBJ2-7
CASMTGTYEQYF
TGTGCCAGCATGACAGGGACCTACGAGCAGTACTTC